This T cell receptor (beta chain) was sequenced during a study of blood T cells in healthy people across ages. Study details: About one barcoded TCR beta cDNA was captured per two T cells.

Trimming took 8 bases from V and 3 from J, leaving 19 bases between them. The CDR3 length is 15 residues. The use of a sample-barcoded 5' primer and a J-beta primer mix characterized a second PCR of roughly 7 to 12 cycles. Via MiXCR, TCRdb re-called the 5' RACE reads, giving one row per CDR3 protein. The profile shows fewer than 1,000,000 distinct CDR3 sequences, less than 60% of them singletons. Sequencing used blood. The receptor's source is a man of 80 years or more in good health. This rearrangement joins TRBV12-3 or TRBV12-4 to TRBJ2-5; no firm D call. Here the CDR3 reads CASANTGLTEETQYF. DNA for the CDR3: TGTGCCAGCGCCAACACCGGGTTAACGGAAGAGACCCAGTACTTC.